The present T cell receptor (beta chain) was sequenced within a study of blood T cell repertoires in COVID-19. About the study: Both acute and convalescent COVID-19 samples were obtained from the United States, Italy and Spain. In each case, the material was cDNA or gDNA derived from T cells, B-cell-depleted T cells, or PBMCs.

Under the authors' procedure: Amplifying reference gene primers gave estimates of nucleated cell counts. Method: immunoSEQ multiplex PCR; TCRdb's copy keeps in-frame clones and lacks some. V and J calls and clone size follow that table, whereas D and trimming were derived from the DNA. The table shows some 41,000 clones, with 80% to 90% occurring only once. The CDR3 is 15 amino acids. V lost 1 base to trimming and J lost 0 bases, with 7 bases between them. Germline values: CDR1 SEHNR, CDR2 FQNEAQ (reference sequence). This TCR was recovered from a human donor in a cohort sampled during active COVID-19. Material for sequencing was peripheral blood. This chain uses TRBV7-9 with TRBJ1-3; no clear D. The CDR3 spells CASSLGLYSGNTIYF. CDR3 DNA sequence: TGTGCCAGCAGCTTAGGTCTATACTCTGGAAACACCATATATTTT.